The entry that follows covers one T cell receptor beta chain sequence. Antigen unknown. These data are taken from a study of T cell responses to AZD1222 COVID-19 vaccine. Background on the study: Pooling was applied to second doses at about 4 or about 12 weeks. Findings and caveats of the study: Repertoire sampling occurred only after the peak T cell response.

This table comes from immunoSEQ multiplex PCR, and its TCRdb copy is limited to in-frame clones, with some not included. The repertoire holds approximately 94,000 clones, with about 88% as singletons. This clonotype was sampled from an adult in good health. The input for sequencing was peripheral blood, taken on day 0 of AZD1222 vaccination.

The CDR3 DNA is TGTGCCAGCAACTCCCCGGACAAGCAGAAGAATAGCAATCAGCCCCAGCATTTT. Its protein is CASNSPDKQKNSNQPQHF. The J gene is TRBJ1-5, the V gene TRBV28; D is perhaps TRBD1 (5 bases). The CDR3 length is 18 residues. V lost 7 bases to trimming and J lost 0 bases, with 22 bases between them. Germline CDR1 and CDR2: MDHEN and SYDVKM.